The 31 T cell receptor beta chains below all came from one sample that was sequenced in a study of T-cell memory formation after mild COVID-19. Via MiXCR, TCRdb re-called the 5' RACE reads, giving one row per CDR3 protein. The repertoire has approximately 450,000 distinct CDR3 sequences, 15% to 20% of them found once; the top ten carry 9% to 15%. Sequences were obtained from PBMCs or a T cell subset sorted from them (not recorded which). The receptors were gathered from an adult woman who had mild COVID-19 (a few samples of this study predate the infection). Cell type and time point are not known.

The CDR3 nucleotides read TGTGCCAGCAGCTTTGAGCCCGGGGATACGCAGTATTTT. Protein sequence: CASSFEPGDTQYF. The V gene is TRBV5-4, the J gene TRBJ2-3, with D unclear. The CDR3 consists of 13 residues. The V gene lost 2 bases and the J gene lost 6 bases, with 10 bases spanning the gap. From germline, CDR1 is SGHNT and CDR2 YYREEE (reference sequence).

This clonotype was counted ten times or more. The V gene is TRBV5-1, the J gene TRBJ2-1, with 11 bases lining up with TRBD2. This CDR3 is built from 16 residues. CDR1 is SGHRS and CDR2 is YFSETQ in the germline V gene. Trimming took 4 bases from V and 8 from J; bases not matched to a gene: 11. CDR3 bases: TGCGCCAGCAGCCTCATAGCGGGAGGGCCCACGGATGAGCAGTTCTTC. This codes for CASSLIAGGPTDEQFF.

The CDR3 loop reads CASSFLSDNEKLFF. The CDR3 DNA reads as TGTGCCAGCAGTTTTTTGTCAGATAATGAAAAACTGTTTTTT. The chain is built from TRBV12-3 or TRBV12-4 and TRBJ1-4, with unresolved D. The V end lost 3 bases, the J end lost 4 bases, and 9 bases lay between the germline ends. The CDR3 covers 14 residues.

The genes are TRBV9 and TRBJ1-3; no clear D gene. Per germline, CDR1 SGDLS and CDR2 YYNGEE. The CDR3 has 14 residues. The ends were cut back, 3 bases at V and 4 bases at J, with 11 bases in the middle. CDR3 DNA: TGTGCCAGCAGCGCCAGGACTACCGGAAACACCATATATTTT. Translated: CASSARTTGNTIYF.

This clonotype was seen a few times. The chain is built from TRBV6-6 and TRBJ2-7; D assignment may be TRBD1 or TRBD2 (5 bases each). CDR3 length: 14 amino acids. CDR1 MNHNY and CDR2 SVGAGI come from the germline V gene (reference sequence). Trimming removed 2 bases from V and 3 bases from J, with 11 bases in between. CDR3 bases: TGTGCCAGCAGTTACGTGGGGACCAACTACGAGCAGTACTTC. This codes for CASSYVGTNYEQYF.

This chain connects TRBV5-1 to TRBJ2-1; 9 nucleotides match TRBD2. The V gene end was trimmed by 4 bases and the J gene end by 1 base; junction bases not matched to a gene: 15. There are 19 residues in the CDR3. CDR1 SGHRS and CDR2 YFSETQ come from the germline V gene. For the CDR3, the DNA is TGCGCCAGCAGCCCCCGTTTCGCTAGCGGGAAATTTTCCTACAATGAGCAGTTCTTC. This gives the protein CASSPRFASGKFSYNEQFF.

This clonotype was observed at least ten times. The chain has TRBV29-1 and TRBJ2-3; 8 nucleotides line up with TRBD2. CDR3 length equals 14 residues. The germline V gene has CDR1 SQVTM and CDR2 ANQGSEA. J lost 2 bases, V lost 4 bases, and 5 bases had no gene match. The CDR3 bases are TGCAGCGTTGCGGCGGGGGGTTTCACAGATACGCAGTATTTT. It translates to CSVAAGGFTDTQYF.

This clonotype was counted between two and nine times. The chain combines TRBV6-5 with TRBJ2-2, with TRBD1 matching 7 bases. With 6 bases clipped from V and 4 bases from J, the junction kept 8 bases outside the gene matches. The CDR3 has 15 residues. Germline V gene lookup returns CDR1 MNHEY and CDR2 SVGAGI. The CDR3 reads CASRPRQGVTGELFF. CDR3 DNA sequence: TGTGCCAGCAGGCCCAGACAGGGTGTCACCGGGGAGCTGTTTTTT.

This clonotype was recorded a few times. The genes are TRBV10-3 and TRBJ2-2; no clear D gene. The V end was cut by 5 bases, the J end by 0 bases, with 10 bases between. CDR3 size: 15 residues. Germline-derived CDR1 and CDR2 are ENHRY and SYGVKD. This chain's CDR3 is CAISPPATNTGELFF. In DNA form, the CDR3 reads TGTGCCATCAGTCCCCCAGCTACGAACACCGGGGAGCTGTTTTTT.

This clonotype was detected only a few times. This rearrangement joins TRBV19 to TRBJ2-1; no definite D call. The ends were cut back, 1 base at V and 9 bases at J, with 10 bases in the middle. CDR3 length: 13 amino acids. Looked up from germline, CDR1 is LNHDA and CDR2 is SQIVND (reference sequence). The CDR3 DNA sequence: TGTGCCAGTAGTATAGCGGGCGGACGTGAGCAGTTCTTC. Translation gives CASSIAGGREQFF.

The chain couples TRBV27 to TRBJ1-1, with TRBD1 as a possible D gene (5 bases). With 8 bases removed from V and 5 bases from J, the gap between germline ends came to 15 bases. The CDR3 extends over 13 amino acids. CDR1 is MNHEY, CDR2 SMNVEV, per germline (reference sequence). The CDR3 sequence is CASCTPGGTEAFF. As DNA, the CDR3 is TGTGCCAGCTGCACTCCGGGGGGAACTGAAGCTTTCTTT.

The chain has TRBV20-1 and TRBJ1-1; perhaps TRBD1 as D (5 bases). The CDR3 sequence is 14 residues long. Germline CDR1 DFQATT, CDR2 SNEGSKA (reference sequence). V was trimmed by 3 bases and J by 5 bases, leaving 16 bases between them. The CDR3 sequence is CSASVQGGGTEAFF. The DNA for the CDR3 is TGCAGTGCTAGCGTCCAGGGAGGAGGAACTGAAGCTTTCTTT.

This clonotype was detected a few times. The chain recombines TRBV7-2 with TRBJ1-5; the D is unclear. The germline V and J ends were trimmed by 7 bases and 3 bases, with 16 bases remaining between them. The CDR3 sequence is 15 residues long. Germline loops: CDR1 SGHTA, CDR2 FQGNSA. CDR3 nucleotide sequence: TGTGCCAGCACCCCTGGTGGGATCACCAATCAGCCCCAGCATTTT. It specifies CASTPGGITNQPQHF.

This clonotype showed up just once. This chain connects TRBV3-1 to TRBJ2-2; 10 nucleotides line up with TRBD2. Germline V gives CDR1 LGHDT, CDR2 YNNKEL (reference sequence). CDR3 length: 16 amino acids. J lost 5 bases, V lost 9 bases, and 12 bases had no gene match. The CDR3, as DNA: TGTGCCAGACTAGCGGGGCCTCTCGTTGGGACCGGGGAGCTGTTTTTT. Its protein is CARLAGPLVGTGELFF.

The CDR3, as DNA: TGTGCCAGCAGTTACCCTACTCAGCGGGGGGAATGGGAGCAGTTCTTC. Translation: CASSYPTQRGEWEQFF. The chain links TRBV6-5 to TRBJ2-1; the match to TRBD2 covers 9 bases. The germline V gene encodes CDR1 MNHEY and CDR2 SVGAGI. The V gene end was trimmed by 2 bases and the J gene end by 10 bases; junction bases not matched to a gene: 12. The CDR3 covers 16 residues.

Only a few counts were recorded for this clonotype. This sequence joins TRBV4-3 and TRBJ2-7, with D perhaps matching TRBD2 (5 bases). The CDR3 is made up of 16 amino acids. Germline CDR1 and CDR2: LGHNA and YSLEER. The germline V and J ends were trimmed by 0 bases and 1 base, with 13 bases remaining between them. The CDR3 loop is CASSQEWVSGSYEQYF. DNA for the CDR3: TGCGCCAGCAGCCAAGAATGGGTCAGCGGATCCTACGAGCAGTACTTC.

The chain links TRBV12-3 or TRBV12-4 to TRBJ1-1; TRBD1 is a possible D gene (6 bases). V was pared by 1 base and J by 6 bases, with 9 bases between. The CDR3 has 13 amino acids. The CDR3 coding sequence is TGTGCCAGCAGTTTAGTGGGGGCTCCTGAAGCTTTCTTT. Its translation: CASSLVGAPEAFF.

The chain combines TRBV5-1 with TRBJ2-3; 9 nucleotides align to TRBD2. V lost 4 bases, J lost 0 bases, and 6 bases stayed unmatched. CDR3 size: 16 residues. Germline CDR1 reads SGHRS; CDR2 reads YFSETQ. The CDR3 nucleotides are TGCGCCAGCAGCCGACGACTAGCGGAGAGCACAGATACGCAGTATTTT. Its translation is CASSRRLAESTDTQYF.

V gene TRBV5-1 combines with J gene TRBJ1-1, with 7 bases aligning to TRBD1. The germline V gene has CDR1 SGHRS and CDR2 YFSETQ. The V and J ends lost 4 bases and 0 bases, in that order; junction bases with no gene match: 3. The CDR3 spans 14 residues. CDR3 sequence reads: CASSRGTVNTEAFF. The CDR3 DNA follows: TGCGCCAGCAGCAGAGGGACAGTGAACACTGAAGCTTTCTTT.

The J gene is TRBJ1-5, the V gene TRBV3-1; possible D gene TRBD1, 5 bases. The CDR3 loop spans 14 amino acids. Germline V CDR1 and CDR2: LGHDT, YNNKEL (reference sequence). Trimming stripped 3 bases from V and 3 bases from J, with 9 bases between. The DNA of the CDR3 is TGTGCCAGCAGCCAGGGGGATCTCAATCAGCCCCAGCATTTT. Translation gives CASSQGDLNQPQHF.

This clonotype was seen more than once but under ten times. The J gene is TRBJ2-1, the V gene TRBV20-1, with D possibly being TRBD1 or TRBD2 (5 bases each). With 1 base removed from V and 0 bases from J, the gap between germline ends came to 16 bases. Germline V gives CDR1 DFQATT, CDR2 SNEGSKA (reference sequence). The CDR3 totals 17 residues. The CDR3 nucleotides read TGCAGTGCTAGAGCCCGGGCCAGGGCGGGCTCCTACAATGAGCAGTTCTTC. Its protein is CSARARARAGSYNEQFF.

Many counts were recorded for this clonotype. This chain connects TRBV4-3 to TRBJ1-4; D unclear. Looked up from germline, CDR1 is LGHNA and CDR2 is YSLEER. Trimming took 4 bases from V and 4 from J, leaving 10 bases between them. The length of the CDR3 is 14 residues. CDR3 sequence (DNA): TGCGCCAGCAGCCTTGTCTTAAGTAATGAAAAACTGTTTTTT. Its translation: CASSLVLSNEKLFF.

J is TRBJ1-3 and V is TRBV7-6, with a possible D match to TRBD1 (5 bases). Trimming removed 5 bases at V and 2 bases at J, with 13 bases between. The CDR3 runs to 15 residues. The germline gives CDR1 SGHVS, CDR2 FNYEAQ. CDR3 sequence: CASSLQGRAGNTIYF. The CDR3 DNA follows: TGTGCCAGCAGCCTCCAGGGCAGGGCTGGAAACACCATATATTTT.

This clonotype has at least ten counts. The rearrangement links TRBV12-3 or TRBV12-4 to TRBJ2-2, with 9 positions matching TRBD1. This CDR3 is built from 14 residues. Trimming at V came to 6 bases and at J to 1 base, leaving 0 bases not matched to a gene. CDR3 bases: TGTGCCAGCAGGGGACAGGGGAACACCGGGGAGCTGTTTTTT. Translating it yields CASRGQGNTGELFF.

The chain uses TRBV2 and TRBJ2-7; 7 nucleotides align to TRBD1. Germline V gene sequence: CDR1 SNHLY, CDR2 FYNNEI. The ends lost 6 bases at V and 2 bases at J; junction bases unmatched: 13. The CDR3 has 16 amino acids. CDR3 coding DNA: TGTGCCAGCAGCGCCAGACAGGGTCGAGGGGCCTACGAGCAGTACTTC. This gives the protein CASSARQGRGAYEQYF.

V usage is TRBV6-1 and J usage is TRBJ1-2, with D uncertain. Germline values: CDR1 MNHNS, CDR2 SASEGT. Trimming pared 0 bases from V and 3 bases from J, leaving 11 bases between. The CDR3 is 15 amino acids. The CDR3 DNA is TGTGCCAGCAGTGAAGCGCATGGGATCGACTATGGCTACACCTTC. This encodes CASSEAHGIDYGYTF.

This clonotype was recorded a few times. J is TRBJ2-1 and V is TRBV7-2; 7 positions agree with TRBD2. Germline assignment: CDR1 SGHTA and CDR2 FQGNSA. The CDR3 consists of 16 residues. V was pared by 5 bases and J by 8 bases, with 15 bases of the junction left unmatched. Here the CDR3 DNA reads TGTGCCAGCAGCCAAACACGTGGCGGGAGTCAGTATGAGCAGTTCTTC. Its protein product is CASSQTRGGSQYEQFF.

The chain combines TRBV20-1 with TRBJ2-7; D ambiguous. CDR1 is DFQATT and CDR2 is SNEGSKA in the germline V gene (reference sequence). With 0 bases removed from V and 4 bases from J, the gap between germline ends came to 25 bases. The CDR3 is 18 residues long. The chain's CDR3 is CSARDRGQVSSLFYEQYF. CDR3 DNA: TGCAGTGCTAGAGATCGAGGTCAGGTTTCTTCCCTCTTTTACGAGCAGTACTTC.

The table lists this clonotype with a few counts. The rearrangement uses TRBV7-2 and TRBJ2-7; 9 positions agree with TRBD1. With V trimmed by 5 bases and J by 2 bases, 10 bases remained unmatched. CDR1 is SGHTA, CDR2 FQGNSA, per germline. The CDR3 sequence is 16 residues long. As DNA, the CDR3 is TGTGCCAGCAGCCACGGGCGACAGGGGGGGGCCTACGAGCAGTACTTC. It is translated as CASSHGRQGGAYEQYF.

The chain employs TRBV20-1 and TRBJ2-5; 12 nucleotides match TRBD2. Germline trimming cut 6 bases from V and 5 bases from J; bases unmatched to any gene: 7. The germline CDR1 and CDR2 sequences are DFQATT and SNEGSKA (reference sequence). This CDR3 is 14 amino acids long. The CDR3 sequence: CSAGLAGSRETQYF. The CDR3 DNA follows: TGCAGTGCCGGACTAGCGGGATCCAGGGAGACCCAGTACTTC.

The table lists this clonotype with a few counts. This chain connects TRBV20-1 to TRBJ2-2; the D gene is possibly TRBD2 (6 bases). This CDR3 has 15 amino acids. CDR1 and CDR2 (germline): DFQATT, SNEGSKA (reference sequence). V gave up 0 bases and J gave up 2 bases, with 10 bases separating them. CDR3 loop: CSARDRTINTGELFF. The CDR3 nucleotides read TGCAGTGCTAGAGATAGGACTATTAACACCGGGGAGCTGTTTTTT.